This T cell receptor (beta chain) is from a study of T cell changes during pregnancy in multiple sclerosis. Repertoires were generated with immunoSEQ multiplex PCR, while TCRdb's copy carries only in-frame clones and drops some. This sample has tens of thousands of clones, with around 92% found just once. Germline V gives CDR1 LNHNV, CDR2 YYDKDF (reference sequence). Unmatched junction bases numbered 17, after V lost 2 bases and J lost 4 bases. CDR3 size: 19 residues. The chain links TRBV15 to TRBJ2-3; TRBD2 matches 8 bases. Here the sequenced sample was CD4+ T cells from peripheral blood mononuclear cells, taken in the second trimester of pregnancy. This clonotype was obtained from a female donor in good health, enrolled as a control in a pregnancy study. DNA for the CDR3: TGTGCCACCAGCAGAAACACCTTATGGGACGGGAGGGGCGCAGATACGCAGTATTTT. Its protein product is CATSRNTLWDGRGADTQYF.